The sequence of this T cell receptor beta chain was determined in a study of blood T cell repertoires in COVID-19. Study-wide context: In each case, the material was cDNA or gDNA derived from T cells, B-cell-depleted T cells, or PBMCs.

The CDR3 length is 16 residues. The V gene's germline CDR1 is SGHTA and CDR2 FQGNSA. Trimming shortened V by 2 bases and J by 0 bases, and 11 bases separated the two germline ends. Sequencing used immunoSEQ multiplex PCR; TCRdb keeps in-frame clones, though not all of them. The repertoire holds 80,000 to 95,000 clones, with over 75% as singletons. The specimen was peripheral blood. The V call is TRBV7-2, the J call TRBJ1-3; D is unclear. The clonotype comes from a man aged 70 or older with acute or convalescent COVID-19. The CDR3 bases are TGTGCCAGCAGCTTATGGGCCCAGAGCTCTGGAAACACCATATATTTT. Amino acid sequence: CASSLWAQSSGNTIYF.